A single sample gave rise to the 2 T cell receptor beta chains below, sequenced in a study of shared clonotypes between healthy human individuals. Sequenced by immunoSEQ multiplex PCR; TCRdb stores in-frame clones only, minus some. The repertoire holds a few hundred thousand clones, around 97% seen once, with approximately 0.057% in the top ten. Sequencing input: naive CD4+ T cells sorted from blood. Subset meaning: CD45RA+ positively selected. These receptors were obtained from a woman in her twenties or thirties in good health.

This rearrangement joins TRBV5-1 to TRBJ1-1; D is undetermined. Trimming stripped 4 bases from V and 0 bases from J, with 10 bases between. Germline V gene sequence: CDR1 SGHRS, CDR2 YFSETQ. CDR3 length: 14 residues. CDR3 sequence (DNA): TGCGCCAGCAGCCGTGTGACGCTGAACACTGAAGCTTTCTTT. Its protein product is CASSRVTLNTEAFF.

This clone was recorded once. The rearrangement links TRBV19 to TRBJ2-6; D not resolved. The germline V gene encodes CDR1 LNHDA and CDR2 SQIVND (reference sequence). Trimming pared 9 bases from V and 1 base from J, leaving 10 bases between. The CDR3 length is 14 residues. The CDR3 DNA follows: TGTGCCAGCTCCACTAATTCTGGGGCCAACGTCCTGACTTTC. Its translation is CASSTNSGANVLTF.